The 30 T cell receptor beta chains given below trace back to one sample, sequenced in a study of CD8 T cells in ankylosing spondylitis. TCRdb re-analysed the 5' RACE reads in MiXCR, keeping a single row per CDR3 protein. This sample has about 360,000 distinct CDR3 sequences, with under 15% found just once. The sequenced material came from blood, either unsorted or a sorted T cell fraction (not recorded which). These receptors were taken from a male donor with ankylosing spondylitis or in good health (not recorded which).

V and J are TRBV12-3 or TRBV12-4 and TRBJ1-4; 7 bases match TRBD1. This CDR3 region has 18 residues. After removal of 3 bases from V and 0 bases from J, the junction contained 10 bases not matched to a gene. In DNA form, the CDR3 reads TGTGCCAGCAGTTTTCTGACAGGGTTCCCCGCAACTAATGAAAAACTGTTTTTT. Amino acid sequence: CASSFLTGFPATNEKLFF.

V usage is TRBV5-1 and J usage is TRBJ2-3; D is unclear. Germline V gene sequence: CDR1 SGHRS, CDR2 YFSETQ. The CDR3 contains 15 residues. The ends were cut back, 0 bases at V and 2 bases at J, with 10 bases in the middle. CDR3 amino acids: CASSLAGHVTDTQYF. The CDR3 bases are TGCGCCAGCAGCTTGGCAGGCCACGTCACAGATACGCAGTATTTT.

This clonotype was seen more than once but under ten times. The CDR3 spells CASSWGQGAANEKLFF. The CDR3 nucleotides are TGTGCCAGCAGTTGGGGACAGGGGGCCGCTAATGAAAAACTGTTTTTT. The chain links TRBV6-5 to TRBJ1-4; TRBD1 aligns across 12 bases. Germline V gene data show CDR1 as MNHEY and CDR2 as SVGAGI. V was pared by 4 bases and J by 3 bases, with 3 bases of the junction left unmatched. The CDR3 is made up of 16 amino acids.

Only a few counts were recorded for this clonotype. The V gene is TRBV30, the J gene TRBJ2-1; D unclear. The CDR3 spans 15 residues. Germline V gene data show CDR1 as GTSNPN and CDR2 as SVGIG (reference sequence). V was pared by 0 bases and J by 2 bases, with 11 bases between. The CDR3 is CAWSVKPPAYNEQFF. The CDR3 DNA is TGTGCCTGGAGTGTTAAGCCACCGGCCTACAATGAGCAGTTCTTC.

The chain uses TRBV4-1 and TRBJ1-2, with D maybe TRBD1 (6 bases). The CDR3 is 15 residues long. Looked up from germline, CDR1 is MGHRA and CDR2 is YSYEKL. V was trimmed by 0 bases and J by 6 bases, leaving 14 bases between them. CDR3 in DNA: TGCGCCAGCAGCCAAGATCTATCCAGGGGAAATGGCTACACCTTC. The encoded protein is CASSQDLSRGNGYTF.

This clonotype was detected a few times. The chain employs TRBV3-1 and TRBJ1-1, with no clear D. The CDR3 has 13 amino acids. Trimming removed 1 base from V and 5 bases from J, with 8 bases in between. Germline V gene data show CDR1 as LGHDT and CDR2 as YNNKEL (reference sequence). The CDR3 loop reads CASSQAEGTEAFF. The CDR3, as DNA: TGTGCCAGCAGCCAAGCGGAGGGAACTGAAGCTTTCTTT.

V is TRBV6-1 and J is TRBJ2-7; 9 bases are a match to TRBD1. From germline, CDR1 is MNHNS and CDR2 SASEGT. V lost 3 bases to trimming and J lost 3 bases; unmatched junction nucleotides: 6. The CDR3 runs to 15 residues. In DNA form, the CDR3 reads TGTGCCAGCAGTGAGGGGACAGGGAGGGTCTACGAGCAGTACTTC. This encodes CASSEGTGRVYEQYF.

This chain connects TRBV20-1 to TRBJ2-1; no clear D. The CDR3 runs to 14 residues. Germline CDR1 is DFQATT and CDR2 is SNEGSKA (reference sequence). The V end lost 3 bases, the J end lost 3 bases, and 12 bases lay between the germline ends. CDR3 bases: TGCAGTGCTAGGGAGCCCAGCGTCTACAATGAGCAGTTCTTC. Translated: CSAREPSVYNEQFF.

The V gene is TRBV12-3 or TRBV12-4, the J gene TRBJ1-1; no firm D call. This CDR3 has 12 amino acids. Trimming took off 8 bases at V and 6 bases at J, with 13 bases between the two ends. The CDR3 is CASHSPGSEAFF. CDR3 bases: TGTGCCAGCCATAGCCCGGGATCTGAAGCTTTCTTT.

This clonotype was seen more than once but under ten times. The rearrangement links TRBV10-3 to TRBJ1-2; D is uncertain. Between the trimmed V and J ends, which lost 5 bases and 5 bases, there was a span of 12 bases. Per the germline V gene, CDR1 is ENHRY and CDR2 is SYGVKD. The CDR3 consists of 13 residues. The chain's CDR3 is CAISTSQGYGYTF. Written as DNA, the CDR3 is TGTGCCATCAGTACCTCGCAAGGGTATGGCTACACCTTC.

The genes are TRBV10-3 and TRBJ2-5, with D tentatively TRBD2 (5 bases). The germline V gene encodes CDR1 ENHRY and CDR2 SYGVKD. The CDR3 length is 16 residues. Trimming took 3 bases from V and 4 from J, leaving 18 bases between them. Written as DNA, the CDR3 is TGTGCCATCAGTGAATCCGGAGGCCAAGTGTCAGAGACCCAGTACTTC. As protein: CAISESGGQVSETQYF.

There are a few counts of this clonotype. This chain uses TRBV15 with TRBJ2-7; TRBD1 aligns across 9 bases. J gave up 4 bases and V 6 bases, and 4 bases lay outside the gene matches. This CDR3 comprises 13 residues. Germline V gene sequence: CDR1 LNHNV, CDR2 YYDKDF (reference sequence). CDR3 sequence reads: CATRGTGIYEQYF. Written as DNA, the CDR3 is TGTGCCACCAGGGGGACAGGGATTTACGAGCAGTACTTC.

This chain connects TRBV6-1 to TRBJ2-3, with 8 bases aligning to TRBD1. With V trimmed by 5 bases and J by 4 bases, 8 bases remained unmatched. There are 15 residues in the CDR3. Germline loops: CDR1 MNHNS, CDR2 SASEGT. The CDR3, as DNA: TGTGCCAGCAGTCCACAGGGGGTAAGGGCAGATACGCAGTATTTT. Residues: CASSPQGVRADTQYF.

V usage is TRBV29-1 and J usage is TRBJ1-1; 8 bases map to TRBD1. Germline CDR1 SQVTM, CDR2 ANQGSEA. The CDR3 is 14 residues long. The V segment lost 3 bases and the J segment 4 bases; nucleotides outside the gene matches: 7. The CDR3 DNA is TGCAGCGTTGATAAGGGACAGGTGATCACTGAAGCTTTCTTT. It is translated as CSVDKGQVITEAFF.

This clonotype was observed a handful of times. The rearrangement joins TRBV11-2 to TRBJ1-1; TRBD1 matches 9 bases. This CDR3 spans 14 amino acids. V was pared by 4 bases and J by 4 bases, with 4 bases of the junction left unmatched. CDR1 and CDR2 from the germline V gene are SGHAT and FQNNGV. The CDR3 protein is CASSSLTGGTEAFF. Written as DNA, the CDR3 is TGTGCCAGCAGCTCACTGACAGGGGGCACTGAAGCTTTCTTT. Drawing the rest from reference TRBV11-2 and TRBJ1-1, the complete variable domain is EAGVAQSPRYKIIEKRQSVAFWCNPISGHATLYWYQQILGQGPKLLIQFQNNGVVDDSQLPKDRFSAERLKGVDSTLKIQPAKLEDSAVYLCASSSLTGGTEAFFGQGTRLTVV.

This clonotype was recorded many times. This sequence joins TRBV20-1 and TRBJ2-5; TRBD2 might be the D (6 bases). The CDR3 loop spans 12 amino acids. The V gene lost 6 bases and the J gene lost 5 bases, with 13 bases spanning the gap. Germline loops: CDR1 DFQATT, CDR2 SNEGSKA (reference sequence). The CDR3 region is CSASTSQETQYF. Here the CDR3 DNA reads TGCAGTGCAAGTACTAGCCAGGAGACCCAGTACTTC.

The sample holds many counts of this clonotype. CDR3 loop: CAWSVQFNTEAFF. The CDR3 DNA is TGTGCCTGGAGTGTACAGTTTAACACTGAAGCTTTCTTT. V and J are TRBV30 and TRBJ1-1, with D unresolved. V shed 0 bases and J shed 2 bases, with 7 bases lying between them. Germline loops: CDR1 GTSNPN, CDR2 SVGIG (reference sequence). The CDR3 has 13 amino acids.

This clonotype came up many times. The chain couples TRBV12-3 or TRBV12-4 to TRBJ1-1; D is unresolved. The V and J ends lost 10 bases and 6 bases respectively, with 24 bases between them. The CDR3 has 15 amino acids. The CDR3 region is CAKGLDCDNGAEAFF. The CDR3 DNA reads as TGTGCCAAGGGCCTTGACTGCGACAACGGGGCTGAAGCTTTCTTT.

The chain joins TRBV30 to TRBJ1-5; D is unclear. CDR3 length: 16 amino acids. Trimming stripped 3 bases from V and 2 bases from J, with 17 bases between. CDR1 and CDR2 from the germline V gene are GTSNPN and SVGIG (reference sequence). CDR3 bases: TGTGCCTGGAGCCCCGTTGGATTCAAAGGCAATCAGCCCCAGCATTTT. Translated, it gives CAWSPVGFKGNQPQHF.

The chain joins TRBV3-1 to TRBJ2-5; D is unresolved. CDR1 is LGHDT and CDR2 is YNNKEL in the germline V gene (reference sequence). The CDR3 extends over 14 amino acids. Deletions cut 0 bases from V and 5 bases from J, with 10 bases between. The CDR3, as DNA: TGTGCCAGCAGCCAAGATTGGGCAGTCGAGACCCAGTACTTC. This sequence encodes CASSQDWAVETQYF.

The chain links TRBV6-1 to TRBJ2-1; 16 bases map to TRBD2. The CDR3 contains 16 residues. Per germline, CDR1 MNHNS and CDR2 SASEGT. J was trimmed by 7 bases and V by 6 bases; bases with no gene match: 6. The CDR3 is CASSLLGLAGGNEQFF. The CDR3 DNA reads TGTGCCAGCAGCCTCTTGGGACTAGCGGGAGGGAATGAGCAGTTCTTC.

The V call is TRBV7-2, the J call TRBJ1-2; the D is unclear. This CDR3 region has 12 residues. Trimming removed 1 base at V and 6 bases at J, with 6 bases between. Germline lookup yields CDR1 SGHTA and CDR2 FQGNSA. Here the CDR3 reads CASSLEYHGYTF. CDR3 in DNA: TGTGCCAGCAGCTTAGAGTATCATGGCTACACCTTC.

The chain couples TRBV6-1 to TRBJ2-5; no reliable D call. Looked up from germline, CDR1 is MNHNS and CDR2 is SASEGT. The CDR3 contains 13 residues. Trimming pared 3 bases from V and 1 base from J, leaving 6 bases between. CDR3 residues: CASSENSQETQYF. The CDR3 coding sequence is TGTGCCAGCAGTGAGAACAGCCAAGAGACCCAGTACTTC.

There are a few counts of this clonotype. The V and J genes are TRBV12-3 or TRBV12-4 and TRBJ1-2; TRBD1 matches 9 bases. The CDR3 totals 15 residues. J was trimmed by 1 base and V by 5 bases; bases with no gene match: 5. Here the CDR3 DNA reads TGTGCCAGCAGTCCCCGGACAGGGGTTAACTATGGCTACACCTTC. This codes for CASSPRTGVNYGYTF.

This clonotype has just a few counts. This chain uses TRBV6-1 with TRBJ2-3; TRBD2 aligns across 8 bases. J gave up 4 bases and V 5 bases, and 14 bases lay outside the gene matches. The CDR3 contains 17 residues. Germline V gene sequence: CDR1 MNHNS, CDR2 SASEGT. CDR3 region: CASSKQPAGAGADTQYF. The CDR3 DNA follows: TGTGCCAGCAGTAAACAACCAGCGGGAGCGGGTGCAGATACGCAGTATTTT.

This clonotype was seen a few times. The rearrangement links TRBV5-1 to TRBJ2-3, with 13 bases identical to TRBD2. V was clipped by 4 bases and J by 3 bases; unmatched bases: 5. The germline CDR1 and CDR2 sequences are SGHRS and YFSETQ. The CDR3 contains 16 residues. The DNA of the CDR3 is TGCGCCAGCAGCGACGGACTAGCGGGGGTTACAGATACGCAGTATTTT. This codes for CASSDGLAGVTDTQYF.

This clonotype turned up a few times. The rearrangement links TRBV3-1 to TRBJ2-1; 13 nucleotides line up with TRBD2. Trimming cost V 5 bases and J 8 bases; bases outside gene matches: 6. The CDR3 extends over 15 amino acids. Germline V CDR1 and CDR2: LGHDT, YNNKEL (reference sequence). Here the CDR3 DNA reads TGTGCCAGCAGCTGGACTAGCGGGAGAGAAGATGAGCAGTTCTTC. Translation: CASSWTSGREDEQFF.

This clonotype showed up just a few times. For the CDR3, the DNA is TGTGCCAGCAGCCTTGTTAGCGGGAGGGCCCTCTCTGGGGCCAACGTCCTGACTTTC. Its protein is CASSLVSGRALSGANVLTF. The gene calls are TRBV3-1 and TRBJ2-6; 11 positions agree with TRBD2. With 4 bases clipped from V and 0 bases from J, the junction kept 8 bases outside the gene matches. CDR1 and CDR2 (germline): LGHDT, YNNKEL (reference sequence). The CDR3 is 19 amino acids.

This clonotype came up a few times. This chain links TRBV5-6 with TRBJ2-1, with D possibly being TRBD1 (5 bases). V shed 0 bases and J shed 16 bases, with 17 bases lying between them. The CDR3 is made up of 13 amino acids. The V gene's germline CDR1 is SGHDT and CDR2 YYEEEE. In DNA form, the CDR3 reads TGTGCCAGCAGCTTGGGACAGAGCCCAAATGGTTTCTTC. It yields the protein CASSLGQSPNGFF.

The table lists this clonotype with many counts. The chain recombines TRBV12-3 or TRBV12-4 with TRBJ1-6; 7 bases agree with TRBD1. The CDR3 is 14 residues long. J was trimmed by 7 bases and V by 7 bases; bases with no gene match: 7. CDR3 amino acids: CASKTTGDNSPLHF. DNA of the CDR3: TGTGCCAGCAAGACCACAGGGGACAATTCACCCCTCCACTTT.